This entry is about one T cell receptor (delta chain). Its antigen is undetermined. These data belong to a study of Vδ1+ human thymocytes. Study results and limitations: Donors shared many TRG clonotypes but few TRD clonotypes. Unexpected Vdelta2 sequences could cause misinterpretation of bulk repertoire data. Around a fifth of thymic delta-chain sequences were Vdelta2, with few Vdelta3, unlike blood Vdelta1+ controls. Thymic TRG and TRD repertoires appeared highly polyclonal.

V gave up 5 bases and J gave up 0 bases, with 7 bases separating them. Germline CDR1 and CDR2: TSWWSYY and QGS. The CDR3 is 13 residues long. RNA was extracted from the cells and then reverse transcribed. The CDR3 regions were amplified by multiplex PCR from V-gene primers to a constant-region primer. TCRdb applied CATT to the multiplex PCR reads for clone calling. The sample includes about 54,000 delta-chain clones, 15% to 20% of them seen just once. Thymocytes were sorted as CD3+ TCRVdelta1+ TCRVdelta2- after alphabeta T cell depletion. This clonotype was obtained from a boy less than two years old who had congenital heart surgery. Input material: Vdelta1+ gamma-delta thymocytes from the thymus. Subset here: FACS-sorted CD3+ TCRalphabeta- TCRVdelta1+ TCRVdelta2- thymocytes. This chain uses TRDV1 with TRDJ1; D gene ambiguous. This chain's CDR3 is CALGSTDTDKLIF. The CDR3 coding sequence is TGTGCTCTTGGGTCCACCGACACCGATAAACTCATCTTT.